The table lists the clone carrying this TCR beta chain with many counts. The target antigen is unknown. The sample is drawn from a study of T cells in Graves' hyperthyroidism and ophthalmopathy. Study-level background: Upon initial diagnosis and before any treatment, peripheral blood was collected.

The CDR3 totals 12 residues. Trimming removed 6 bases from V and 5 bases from J; junction bases left unmatched: 6. Germline CDR1 is DFQATT and CDR2 is SNEGSKA (reference sequence). RNA transcripts served as the template for amplifying TCR beta CDR3 regions. First-round RT-PCR of the TCR CDR3 relied on the HTBI primer set. TCRdb itself ran the multiplex PCR reads through MiXCR, one entry per CDR3 protein. Among about half a million distinct CDR3 sequences listed, less than 25% were seen once. Study outcomes and limitations: Researchers found most expanded thyroid clonotypes above 0.001 in blood as well.

The sequence was obtained from a man aged 18 to 29 with Graves' hyperthyroidism. The sequencing input was blood. The chain combines TRBV20-1 with TRBJ2-7, with 8 positions matching TRBD1. The CDR3 DNA sequence: TGCAGTGCCCTGACAGGGGAGGACGAGCAGTACTTC. It encodes CSALTGEDEQYF.